Shown below are 25 T cell receptor beta chains from a single sample sequenced in a study of human T cells and chemical hapten exposure. Time point: healthy volunteer bleed at 6 weeks. Someone pulled total RNA out of unfractionated whole blood. MiXCR was run by TCRdb on the RACE reads, yielding one entry per CDR3 protein. Among approximately 84,000 distinct CDR3 sequences listed, around 8.7% were seen once. Sequencing input: whole blood. The receptors derive from a male donor in good health. Some clones in this sample may be carry-over from other donors' samples.

J is TRBJ2-3 and V is TRBV10-3, with D possibly being TRBD1 (5 bases). V dropped 6 bases and J dropped 1 base, with 17 bases sitting between them. The germline CDR1 and CDR2 sequences are ENHRY and SYGVKD. This CDR3 has 16 residues. CDR3 in DNA: TGTGCCATCAGCGTATATCAGGGTTTTGGCACAGATACGCAGTATTTT. Its protein is CAISVYQGFGTDTQYF.

This clonotype was recorded a few times. J is TRBJ2-3 and V is TRBV7-2; weak D call: TRBD2 (6 bases). The germline gives CDR1 SGHTA, CDR2 FQGNSA. The V end lost 4 bases, the J end lost 3 bases, and 20 bases lay between the germline ends. The CDR3 extends over 17 amino acids. Written as DNA, the CDR3 is TGTGCCAGCAGCTCGAGCGGGCTCTTCATGGGGACAGATACGCAGTATTTT. Translation: CASSSSGLFMGTDTQYF. The full variable domain, with the rest looked up from reference TRBV7-2 and TRBJ2-3, is GAGVSQSPSNKVTEKGKDVELRCDPISGHTALYWYRQSLGQGLEFLIYFQGNSAPDKSGLPSDRFSAERTGGSVSTLTIQRTQQEDSAVYLCASSSSGLFMGTDTQYFGPGTRLTVL.

The chain has TRBV10-3 and TRBJ1-3; D is unclear. V dropped 0 bases and J dropped 4 bases, with 4 bases sitting between them. CDR3 size: 13 residues. Germline CDR1 ENHRY, CDR2 SYGVKD. The CDR3 reads CAISESSGNTIYF. CDR3 DNA: TGTGCCATCAGTGAGTCGTCGGGAAACACCATATATTTT.

The genes are TRBV7-2 and TRBJ2-3; 8 nucleotides agree with TRBD2. V gave up 2 bases and J gave up 1 base; unmatched junction bases: 2. Germline assignment: CDR1 SGHTA and CDR2 FQGNSA. The CDR3 runs 15 residues. The CDR3 region is CASSLKTSGTDTQYF. The CDR3 DNA reads as TGTGCCAGCAGCTTAAAGACTAGCGGCACAGATACGCAGTATTTT. Combining the CDR3 with reference TRBV7-2 and TRBJ2-3 gives the whole variable domain GAGVSQSPSNKVTEKGKDVELRCDPISGHTALYWYRQSLGQGLEFLIYFQGNSAPDKSGLPSDRFSAERTGGSVSTLTIQRTQQEDSAVYLCASSLKTSGTDTQYFGPGTRLTVL.

The chain joins TRBV14 to TRBJ2-7, with 8 nucleotides matching TRBD1. The CDR3 has 16 residues. The germline V gene has CDR1 SGHDN and CDR2 FVKESK. The junction had 16 bases not matched to a gene; V was cut back by 7 bases and J by 5 bases. The CDR3 region has the DNA TGTGCCAGCATCTCCCTCCGGGACAGGCCCCTCCACGAGCAGTACTTC. This gives the protein CASISLRDRPLHEQYF. Full variable domain (remainder filled in from reference TRBV14 and TRBJ2-7): EAGVTQFPSHSVIEKGQTVTLRCDPISGHDNLYWYRRVMGKEIKFLLHFVKESKQDESGMPNNRFLAERTGGTYSTLKVQPAELEDSGVYFCASISLRDRPLHEQYFGPGTRLTVT.

The rearrangement joins TRBV5-1 to TRBJ2-1; 8 bases map to TRBD2. The ends lost 2 bases at V and 3 bases at J; junction bases unmatched: 4. There are 15 residues in the CDR3. CDR1 SGHRS and CDR2 YFSETQ come from the germline V gene. CDR3 in DNA: TGCGCCAGCAGCTTTTCCAGCGGGAGCTACAATGAGCAGTTCTTC. This codes for CASSFSSGSYNEQFF.

The chain couples TRBV12-3 or TRBV12-4 to TRBJ1-2; tentative D call: TRBD1 (6 bases). The CDR3 totals 15 residues. V lost 3 bases and J lost 6, with 17 bases in between. The DNA of the CDR3 is TGTGCCAGCAGTTTCGATTTGAGGGGGACTCATGGCTACACCTTC. Its translation is CASSFDLRGTHGYTF.

Only a few counts were recorded for this clonotype. This chain joins TRBV29-1 and TRBJ2-3, with D unresolved. The V gene's germline CDR1 is SQVTM and CDR2 ANQGSEA. The CDR3 totals 13 residues. Trimming shortened V by 4 bases and J by 0 bases, and 8 bases separated the two germline ends. CDR3 amino acids: CSVVIASTDTQYF. Here the CDR3 DNA reads TGCAGCGTTGTGATAGCTAGCACAGATACGCAGTATTTT.

The chain combines TRBV9 with TRBJ2-3, with D possibly TRBD2 on 5 matching bases. V lost 1 base and J 0 bases, leaving 15 bases between the germline ends. The CDR3 has 17 residues. In germline, CDR1 is SGDLS, CDR2 YYNGEE. CDR3 DNA sequence: TGTGCCAGCAGCGTATTCAGCGGCCTCGAGAGCACAGATACGCAGTATTTT. Amino acids: CASSVFSGLESTDTQYF.

In its sample, this clonotype was seen many times. CDR3 nucleotide sequence: TGTGCCAGCAGCGAAACAGGGATCTCTGGAAACACCATATATTTT. It yields the protein CASSETGISGNTIYF. The chain employs TRBV2 and TRBJ1-3; tentatively, D is TRBD1 (6 bases). This CDR3 region has 15 residues. The germline V gene has CDR1 SNHLY and CDR2 FYNNEI. Trimming left V 6 bases short and J 0 bases short, with 12 bases between.

This clonotype has ten or more counts. The chain recombines TRBV29-1 with TRBJ1-1; D not certain. V shed 4 bases and J shed 1 base, with 7 bases lying between them. CDR3 length: 12 amino acids. CDR1 SQVTM and CDR2 ANQGSEA come from the germline V gene. CDR3 loop: CSVVGKNTEAFF. The DNA for the CDR3 is TGCAGCGTTGTTGGCAAGAACACTGAAGCTTTCTTT.

This clonotype has only a few counts. The rearrangement uses TRBV28 and TRBJ2-1; D uncertain. This CDR3 spans 12 amino acids. With 7 bases removed from V and 6 bases from J, the gap between germline ends came to 10 bases. Germline V lookup: CDR1 MDHEN, CDR2 SYDVKM. In DNA, the CDR3 is TGTGCCAGCACCCGACACCCCAATGAGCAGTTCTTC. This gives the protein CASTRHPNEQFF.

The genes are TRBV2 and TRBJ1-5, with D perhaps matching TRBD1 (5 bases). The CDR3 length is 13 residues. Per the germline V gene, CDR1 is SNHLY and CDR2 is FYNNEI. Trimming left V 4 bases short and J 7 bases short, with 11 bases between. The CDR3 loop reads CASSAGFVQPQHF. The CDR3 DNA is TGTGCCAGCAGTGCAGGGTTTGTGCAGCCCCAGCATTTT.

This clonotype was seen many times. The chain has TRBV7-8 and TRBJ1-1; 9 bases align to TRBD1. The CDR3 totals 13 residues. Losses at the gene ends were 3 bases for V and 7 bases for J; bases not matched to a gene: 3. Per germline, CDR1 SGHVS and CDR2 FQNEAQ. The CDR3 sequence is CASSFDRGNEAFF. The DNA of the CDR3 is TGTGCCAGCAGCTTCGACAGGGGGAATGAAGCTTTCTTT. The whole variable domain, remainder taken from reference TRBV7-8 and TRBJ1-1, is GAGVSQSPRYKVAKRGQDVALRCDPISGHVSLFWYQQALGQGPEFLTYFQNEAQLDKSGLPSDRFFAERPEGSVSTLKIQRTQQEDSAVYLCASSFDRGNEAFFGQGTRLTVV.

The chain combines TRBV10-3 with TRBJ2-1; D is unclear. CDR3 length: 12 amino acids. Looked up from germline, CDR1 is ENHRY and CDR2 is SYGVKD. V lost 2 bases, J lost 5 bases, and 4 bases lay in between. The DNA for the CDR3 is TGTGCCATCAGTGAGGTTGACAATGAGCAGTTCTTC. Residues: CAISEVDNEQFF.

The table lists this clonotype with a few counts. The chain couples TRBV3-1 to TRBJ2-1; the match to TRBD2 covers 12 bases. The V gene end was trimmed by 2 bases and the J gene end by 10 bases; junction bases not matched to a gene: 6. The germline CDR1 and CDR2 sequences are LGHDT and YNNKEL (reference sequence). CDR3 length: 15 amino acids. The DNA for the CDR3 is TGTGCCAGCAGCCAACGACTAGCGGGGGCAATGGAGCAGTTCTTC. It codes for CASSQRLAGAMEQFF.

This clonotype has ten or more counts. This sequence joins TRBV4-3 and TRBJ1-4; TRBD1 is a possible D gene (5 bases). The V gene's germline CDR1 is LGHNA and CDR2 YSLEER. The CDR3 is 20 residues long. V dropped 0 bases and J dropped 0 bases, with 20 bases sitting between them. CDR3 sequence reads: CASSQEVGLLRWATNEKLFF. In DNA form, the CDR3 reads TGCGCCAGCAGCCAAGAAGTGGGGCTGTTGCGGTGGGCAACTAATGAAAAACTGTTTTTT.

This clonotype occurred a few times. The rearrangement uses TRBV3-1 and TRBJ2-1; D might be TRBD1 or TRBD2, each matching 5 bases. CDR3 length: 14 residues. V was shortened by 1 base and J by 6 bases, with 10 bases between the two germline ends. CDR1 is LGHDT, CDR2 YNNKEL, per germline (reference sequence). The DNA of the CDR3 is TGTGCCAGCAGCCAAGCTTTTGGGGGCAATGAGCAGTTCTTC. Translation gives CASSQAFGGNEQFF.

This clonotype was observed many times. The chain combines TRBV5-6 with TRBJ2-4; weak D call: TRBD2 (6 bases). Between the trimmed V and J ends, which lost 2 bases and 5 bases, there was a span of 17 bases. The CDR3 covers 16 residues. Germline values: CDR1 SGHDT, CDR2 YYEEEE. DNA of the CDR3: TGTGCCAGCAGCTTCCGGGGGTCCCGACTTCAAAACATTCAGTACTTC. Its translation: CASSFRGSRLQNIQYF.

This clonotype appeared a few times. The chain couples TRBV4-3 to TRBJ2-3; D call uncertain. The CDR3 is 17 amino acids. Trimming stripped 0 bases from V and 1 base from J, with 14 bases between. CDR1 LGHNA and CDR2 YSLEER come from the germline V gene. The CDR3 DNA is TGCGCCAGCAGCCAAGAACCCGGACCAGCTCGCACAGATACGCAGTATTTT. Amino acid sequence: CASSQEPGPARTDTQYF.

The genes are TRBV15 and TRBJ1-5, with D unresolved. V was trimmed by 0 bases and J by 0 bases, leaving 3 bases between them. The CDR3 loop spans 14 amino acids. Germline loops: CDR1 LNHNV, CDR2 YYDKDF (reference sequence). The CDR3 sequence: CATSRDYSNQPQHF. The CDR3, as DNA: TGTGCCACCAGCAGAGACTATAGCAATCAGCCCCAGCATTTT.

This clonotype was counted between two and nine times. This chain links TRBV6-5 with TRBJ1-5, with D tentatively TRBD1 (5 bases). Looked up from germline, CDR1 is MNHEY and CDR2 is SVGAGI. CDR3 size: 15 residues. Trimming stripped 0 bases from V and 7 bases from J, with 13 bases between. The CDR3, as DNA: TGTGCCAGCAGTTACTCCCAGGGCTTGGGGCAGCCCCAGCATTTT. Encoded protein: CASSYSQGLGQPQHF.

This clonotype was detected a few times. The gene calls are TRBV2 and TRBJ2-3, with D possibly being TRBD1 (6 bases). Per germline, CDR1 SNHLY and CDR2 FYNNEI. Trimming took 7 bases from V and 1 from J, leaving 18 bases between them. This CDR3 spans 16 amino acids. The CDR3 region has the DNA TGTGCCAGCACCCCTATAACAGGGTGGGGCACAGATACGCAGTATTTT. As protein: CASTPITGWGTDTQYF.

This clonotype was recorded a few times. The chain uses TRBV2 and TRBJ1-6, with D unclear. Germline assignment: CDR1 SNHLY and CDR2 FYNNEI. V was pared by 5 bases and J by 2 bases, with 13 bases between. The CDR3 loop spans 16 amino acids. The CDR3 DNA sequence: TGTGCCAGCAGTAAGGACGGGTGGCCCTATAATTCACCCCTCCACTTT. Translation gives CASSKDGWPYNSPLHF.

This clonotype was observed a handful of times. The gene calls are TRBV12-3 or TRBV12-4 and TRBJ2-7; 8 positions match TRBD2. V shed 2 bases, J shed 4 bases, and the junction held 4 bases outside the gene matches. This CDR3 is 14 amino acids long. CDR3 residues: CASSLSGSGYEQYF. CDR3 nucleotides: TGTGCCAGCAGTTTAAGCGGGAGTGGGTACGAGCAGTACTTC.